Listed here are 15 T cell receptor beta chains from one sample, sequenced in a study of T cell responses to AZD1222 COVID-19 vaccine (dated by TCRdb to 2020 to 2022). The time point label for this specimen denotes: baseline before first vaccination. The library was generated by the immunoSEQ multiplex PCR assay. TCRdb limited this immuneACCESS table to in-frame rearrangements with V and J called. A share of clones is missing; checked studies link under half to unresolved V genes, and the rest is unexplained. The sample contains roughly 120,000 clones, under 95% of them found a single time. Clones ranked in the top ten supply about 7.8% of the sample. Sequenced material: peripheral blood, taken on day 0 of AZD1222 vaccination. These receptors all come from an adult in good health.

This clone was counted once. This chain's CDR3 is CASSSNRDGELFF. DNA for the CDR3: TGTGCCAGCAGCTCGAACAGGGATGGGGAACTGTTTTTT. The chain joins TRBV7-3 to TRBJ1-4; a possible D gene is TRBD1 (6 bases). V lost 4 bases and J lost 12, with 15 bases in between. In germline, CDR1 is SGHTA, CDR2 FQGTGA. The length of the CDR3 is 13 residues.

The chain carries TRBV28 and TRBJ1-2; D gene uncertain. Trimming pared 2 bases from V and 9 bases from J, leaving 16 bases between. The CDR3 is 14 amino acids. Germline V CDR1 and CDR2: MDHEN, SYDVKM. CDR3 coding DNA: TGTGCCAGCAGTTTAGCGGACCGCCCTAAAAGCTACACCTTC. It codes for CASSLADRPKSYTF.

This chain connects TRBV2 to TRBJ1-2; TRBD1 might be the D (5 bases). CDR3 length equals 13 residues. Germline V gene data show CDR1 as SNHLY and CDR2 as FYNNEI. V shed 5 bases and J shed 4 bases, with 11 bases lying between them. This CDR3 reads CASSTTGSYGYTF. The CDR3 bases are TGTGCCAGCAGTACCACAGGATCCTATGGCTACACCTTC.

This sequence joins TRBV2 and TRBJ1-1, with D possibly TRBD1 on 5 matching bases. Trimming shortened V by 9 bases and J by 3 bases, and 17 bases separated the two germline ends. This CDR3 comprises 14 residues. Germline V gives CDR1 SNHLY, CDR2 FYNNEI. Here the CDR3 DNA reads TGTGCCAGGTATTTGGGGGGGACGGACACTGAAGCTTTCTTT. Its translation: CARYLGGTDTEAFF.

J is TRBJ2-2 and V is TRBV29-1; tentative D call: TRBD1 (6 bases). V lost 6 bases, J lost 2 bases, and 10 bases lay in between. CDR1 and CDR2 from the germline V gene are SQVTM and ANQGSEA. The CDR3 spans 13 residues. The CDR3 sequence: CSVSGTNTGELFF. The CDR3 nucleotides are TGCAGCGTCTCGGGGACAAACACCGGGGAGCTGTTTTTT.

V and J are TRBV6-1 and TRBJ2-7, with 7 bases fitting TRBD1. Unmatched junction bases numbered 10, after V lost 2 bases and J lost 3 bases. Germline V gene data show CDR1 as MNHNS and CDR2 as SASEGT. The CDR3 sequence is 16 residues long. Written as DNA, the CDR3 is TGTGCCAGCAGTGAAAACGAGGGGGCCCCTCTCTACGAGCAGTACTTC. Translation gives CASSENEGAPLYEQYF.

This clone appeared once. V and J are TRBV28 and TRBJ2-5; maybe TRBD1 (7 bases). The CDR3 is 14 residues long. Germline assignment: CDR1 MDHEN and CDR2 SYDVKM. The ends were cut back, 3 bases at V and 3 bases at J, with 11 bases in the middle. CDR3 nucleotide sequence: TGTGCCAGCAGTTTCCTCAGGGGGGAAGAGACCCAGTACTTC. Protein sequence: CASSFLRGEETQYF. The complete variable domain, with remaining parts taken from reference TRBV28 and TRBJ2-5, reads DVKVTQSSRYLVKRTGEKVFLECVQDMDHENMFWYRQDPGLGLRLIYFSYDVKMKEKGDIPEGYSVSREKKERFSLILESASTNQTSMYLCASSFLRGEETQYFGPGTRLLVL.

V is TRBV7-9 and J is TRBJ2-7, with D perhaps TRBD1 or TRBD2 (6 bases each). Trimming shortened V by 4 bases and J by 5 bases, and 9 bases separated the two germline ends. Germline V gene sequence: CDR1 SEHNR, CDR2 FQNEAQ (reference sequence). The CDR3 spans 12 residues. CDR3 amino acids: CASSSRGDEQYF. DNA for the CDR3: TGTGCCAGCAGCTCAAGGGGGGACGAGCAGTACTTC.

J is TRBJ2-1 and V is TRBV18; D is perhaps TRBD1 (5 bases). Trimming removed 6 bases from V and 6 bases from J, with 9 bases in between. The CDR3 sequence is 12 residues long. From germline, CDR1 is KGHSH and CDR2 LQKENI. The CDR3 protein is CASSRQSNEQFF. The CDR3 region has the DNA TGTGCCAGCTCGAGACAGAGCAATGAGCAGTTCTTC.

V gene TRBV2 combines with J gene TRBJ1-6; D remains unclear. This CDR3 comprises 15 residues. V was clipped by 4 bases and J by 8 bases, with 15 bases between them. The germline CDR1 and CDR2 sequences are SNHLY and FYNNEI. The chain's CDR3 is CASSAEGGFYSPLHF. The DNA for the CDR3 is TGTGCCAGCAGTGCCGAGGGAGGGTTTTATTCACCCCTCCACTTT. Filled out from reference TRBV2 and TRBJ1-6, the complete variable domain reads EPEVTQTPSHQVTQMGQEVILRCVPISNHLYFYWYRQILGQKVEFLVSFYNNEISEKSEIFDDQFSVERPDGSNFTLKIRSTKLEDSAMYFCASSAEGGFYSPLHFGNGTRLTVT.

The table lists this clone with a few counts. The V call is TRBV21-1, the J call TRBJ2-1; the DNA was not used to check the table's D call, TRBD1. TRBV21-1 is classified as a pseudogene. The CDR3 contains 15 residues. The CDR3 spells CASSKVGQGRNEQFF. DNA for the CDR3: TGTGCCAGCAGCAAAGTTGGACAGGGGAGGAATGAGCAGTTCTTC.

The chain has TRBV6-5 and TRBJ1-1, with 9 positions matching TRBD1. The J segment lost 7 bases and the V segment lost 6 bases, leaving 9 bases of the junction unmatched. Germline CDR1 reads MNHEY; CDR2 reads SVGAGI. There are 14 residues in the CDR3. This CDR3 reads CASRGGQGDGEAFF. In DNA, the CDR3 is TGTGCCAGCAGGGGGGGACAGGGCGATGGTGAAGCTTTCTTT.

The chain has TRBV5-1 and TRBJ1-3; D is perhaps TRBD1 (5 bases). CDR3 length: 14 amino acids. Germline CDR1 SGHRS, CDR2 YFSETQ. V lost 2 bases and J lost 4, with 10 bases in between. In nucleotides, the CDR3 is TGCGCCAGCAGCTTCGGGGCCGTCGGAAACACCATATATTTT. Its protein product is CASSFGAVGNTIYF.

This rearrangement joins TRBV28 to TRBJ1-2; the match to TRBD1 covers 7 bases. Trimming at V came to 5 bases and at J to 7 bases, leaving 4 bases not matched to a gene. The germline V gene encodes CDR1 MDHEN and CDR2 SYDVKM. CDR3 length equals 12 residues. CDR3 sequence (DNA): TGTGCCAGCAGTATGCAGGGGGGTGGCTACACCTTC. This gives the protein CASSMQGGGYTF.

This chain joins TRBV6-5 and TRBJ2-7, with 8 bases identical to TRBD1. The V gene end was trimmed by 7 bases and the J gene end by 1 base; junction bases not matched to a gene: 3. The CDR3 loop spans 13 amino acids. Germline CDR1 reads MNHEY; CDR2 reads SVGAGI. As DNA, the CDR3 is TGTGCCAGCACCAGGACAGGGTCCTACGAGCAGTACTTC. Amino acids: CASTRTGSYEQYF.